Shown below are 12 T cell receptor beta chains from a single sample sequenced in a study of shared clonotypes between healthy human individuals. Method: immunoSEQ multiplex PCR; TCRdb's copy keeps in-frame clones and lacks some. In the table there are around 600,000 clones, roughly 96% of which are singletons. CD45RO-negative CD8 cells positively selected for CCR7 made up the naive population, which excluded terminally differentiated effector memory CD45RA+ cells. Sequencing input: naive CD8+ T cells sorted from blood. These receptors were collected from a woman between 25 and 40 years old in good health.

The chain carries TRBV19 and TRBJ2-5; tentatively, D is TRBD1 (6 bases). CDR1 and CDR2 (germline): LNHDA, SQIVND (reference sequence). The CDR3 is made up of 15 amino acids. V lost 3 bases and J lost 4, with 15 bases in between. This chain's CDR3 is CASSMWRQARETQYF. Written as DNA, the CDR3 is TGTGCCAGTAGTATGTGGCGACAGGCAAGAGAGACCCAGTACTTC.

The chain has TRBV5-1 and TRBJ2-7; D is ambiguous. Between the trimmed V and J ends, which lost 5 bases and 1 base, there was a span of 19 bases. Germline assignment: CDR1 SGHRS and CDR2 YFSETQ. The CDR3 runs 16 residues. The CDR3 spells CASSPGARSTSYEQYF. In nucleotides, the CDR3 is TGCGCCAGCAGTCCAGGAGCCCGGTCCACGTCCTACGAGCAGTACTTC.

The gene calls are TRBV2 and TRBJ2-3; 8 bases fit TRBD2. The CDR3 contains 16 residues. The germline V gene has CDR1 SNHLY and CDR2 FYNNEI. Trimming took 6 bases from V and 0 from J; bases not matched to a gene: 8. As DNA, the CDR3 is TGTGCCAGCAGCTCAACGACTAGCGAGAGCACAGATACGCAGTATTTT. Translating it yields CASSSTTSESTDTQYF.

The rearrangement links TRBV30 to TRBJ1-4; D not resolved. In germline, CDR1 is GTSNPN, CDR2 SVGIG (reference sequence). V shed 4 bases and J shed 8 bases, with 11 bases lying between them. CDR3 size: 12 residues. The CDR3 protein is CAWTHKEEKLFF. CDR3 nucleotide sequence: TGTGCCTGGACTCACAAGGAGGAAAAACTGTTTTTT.

This chain links TRBV7-8 with TRBJ2-1, with 7 bases identical to TRBD2. Unmatched junction bases numbered 5, after V lost 3 bases and J lost 3 bases. The CDR3 runs to 15 residues. CDR1 and CDR2 from the germline V gene are SGHVS and FQNEAQ. CDR3 region: CASSLEAGYYNEQFF. CDR3 DNA: TGTGCCAGCAGCTTGGAAGCGGGATACTACAATGAGCAGTTCTTC.

The gene calls are TRBV15 and TRBJ2-2; D uncertain. This CDR3 is built from 17 residues. Germline-derived CDR1 and CDR2 are LNHNV and YYDKDF (reference sequence). Trimming removed 4 bases from V and 1 base from J, with 16 bases in between. The CDR3 loop is CATSTRIRGLNTGELFF. CDR3 DNA: TGTGCCACCAGCACCCGCATAAGAGGTCTGAACACCGGGGAGCTGTTTTTT.

This chain connects TRBV7-6 to TRBJ2-7; 8 bases are a match to TRBD1. V shed 10 bases and J 2 bases; nucleotides not matched to a gene: 4. CDR1 is SGHVS and CDR2 is FNYEAQ in the germline V gene. This CDR3 contains 12 residues. The CDR3 nucleotides read TGTGCCACCGGACAGGGCCCCTACGAGCAGTACTTC. Its protein product is CATGQGPYEQYF. Supplemented by reference TRBV7-6 and TRBJ2-7, the full variable domain reads GAGVSQSPRYKVTKRGQDVALRCDPISGHVSLYWYRQALGQGPEFLTYFNYEAQQDKSGLPNDRFSAERPEGSISTLTIQRTEQRDSAMYRCATGQGPYEQYFGPGTRLTVT.

The J gene is TRBJ2-2, the V gene TRBV13; TRBD2 matches at 8 bases. Germline V CDR1 and CDR2: PRHDT, FYEKMQ (reference sequence). The CDR3 sequence is 17 residues long. After removal of 4 bases from V and 2 bases from J, the junction contained 9 bases not matched to a gene. CDR3 protein: CASSSAVAGLNTGELFF. CDR3 in DNA: TGTGCCAGCAGCTCAGCAGTAGCGGGGCTAAACACCGGGGAGCTGTTTTTT.

This chain uses TRBV5-1 with TRBJ2-3; the D call may be TRBD1 or TRBD2 (5 bases each). Trimming took 0 bases from V and 2 from J, leaving 10 bases between them. Germline assignment: CDR1 SGHRS and CDR2 YFSETQ. The CDR3 is made up of 15 amino acids. CDR3 DNA sequence: TGCGCCAGCAGCTTGGGAGGGGAGTTCACAGATACGCAGTATTTT. Its protein product is CASSLGGEFTDTQYF.

Note on this clone: The identical CDR3 is also encoded by other nucleotide sequences in the sample. The rearrangement uses TRBV6-5 and TRBJ2-7; D may be TRBD1 (5 bases). CDR1 and CDR2 (germline): MNHEY, SVGAGI. V shed 8 bases and J shed 0 bases, with 8 bases lying between them. This CDR3 region has 12 residues. CDR3 in DNA: TGTGCCAGCGGCGACAGCTCCTACGAGCAGTACTTC. Translating gives CASGDSSYEQYF.

The V gene is TRBV27, the J gene TRBJ1-5, with TRBD1 matching over 10 bases. This CDR3 is built from 20 residues. Trimming at V came to 5 bases and at J to 0 bases, leaving 16 bases not matched to a gene. Germline loops: CDR1 MNHEY, CDR2 SMNVEV (reference sequence). The DNA of the CDR3 is TGTGCCAGCAGTCCAATTACCGGGACAGGGGCCCAAAATAGCAATCAGCCCCAGCATTTT. This codes for CASSPITGTGAQNSNQPQHF.

V gene TRBV4-2 combines with J gene TRBJ1-1; tentatively, D is TRBD1 (5 bases). The V end lost 4 bases, the J end lost 1 base, and 10 bases lay between the germline ends. CDR1 is LGHNA, CDR2 YNFKEQ, per germline. The CDR3 is made up of 14 amino acids. CDR3 bases: TGTGCCAGCAGCCTAAACGGACAGAACACTGAAGCTTTCTTT. Amino acid sequence: CASSLNGQNTEAFF.